These 10 T cell receptor beta chains were all obtained from the same sample, sequenced in a study of tumor-infiltrating lymphocytes in localized non-small cell lung cancer. Method: immunoSEQ multiplex PCR; TCRdb's copy keeps in-frame clones and lacks some. The sample includes about 15,000 clones, roughly 80% of them seen just once. The sequenced material came from lung tumor tissue. The receptors were gathered from a human donor with non-small cell lung cancer.

The V and J genes are TRBV19 and TRBJ2-2; weak D call: TRBD1 (6 bases). Germline lookup yields CDR1 LNHDA and CDR2 SQIVND (reference sequence). The CDR3 contains 16 residues. The germline V and J ends were trimmed by 3 bases and 7 bases, with 18 bases remaining between them. DNA for the CDR3: TGTGCCAGTAGTATTGTCGGCACAGGGCCGGGCGGGGAGCTGTTTTTT. It codes for CASSIVGTGPGGELFF. The whole variable domain, filled in from reference TRBV19 and TRBJ2-2, reads DGGITQSPKYLFRKEGQNVTLSCEQNLNHDAMYWYRQDPGQGLRLIYYSQIVNDFQKGDIAEGYSVSREKKESFPLTVTSAQKNPTAFYLCASSIVGTGPGGELFFGEGSRLTVL.

The CDR3 here is CASSLSGLNPYEQYF. CDR3 DNA: TGTGCCAGCAGTTTATCCGGGCTAAACCCCTACGAGCAGTACTTC. V usage is TRBV27 and J usage is TRBJ2-7, with D uncertain. Germline V gives CDR1 MNHEY, CDR2 SMNVEV (reference sequence). The CDR3 extends over 15 amino acids. Between the trimmed V and J ends, which lost 0 bases and 2 bases, there was a span of 11 bases.

This chain joins TRBV2 and TRBJ2-7; D possibly matches TRBD1 or TRBD2 (5 bases each). V was trimmed by 5 bases and J by 7 bases, leaving 12 bases between them. The CDR3 is 12 residues long. The V gene's germline CDR1 is SNHLY and CDR2 FYNNEI. The CDR3 sequence: CASSQYGTEQYF. The CDR3 nucleotides are TGTGCCAGCAGTCAGTACGGGACGGAGCAGTACTTC. Based on the CDR3 plus reference TRBV2 and TRBJ2-7, the full variable domain is EPEVTQTPSHQVTQMGQEVILRCVPISNHLYFYWYRQILGQKVEFLVSFYNNEISEKSEIFDDQFSVERPDGSNFTLKIRSTKLEDSAMYFCASSQYGTEQYFGPGTRLTVT.

The chain combines TRBV28 with TRBJ2-7, with TRBD2 matching over 11 bases. This CDR3 has 17 residues. Germline values: CDR1 MDHEN, CDR2 SYDVKM. V gave up 4 bases and J gave up 2 bases; unmatched junction bases: 10. The CDR3 loop reads CASSSLGLAGPTYEQYF. The CDR3 bases are TGTGCCAGCAGTTCCTTAGGACTAGCGGGCCCCACCTACGAGCAGTACTTC.

The chain carries TRBV27 and TRBJ2-7; D gene ambiguous. Trimming left V 3 bases short and J 0 bases short, with 9 bases between. This CDR3 is built from 14 residues. CDR1 is MNHEY and CDR2 is SMNVEV in the germline V gene (reference sequence). The CDR3 bases are TGTGCCAGCAGTTTTCGACGCAGCTCCTACGAGCAGTACTTC. Its translation is CASSFRRSSYEQYF.

This clone was seen only a few times. The chain combines TRBV6-6 with TRBJ1-4; 7 nucleotides agree with TRBD1. J lost 1 base, V lost 5 bases, and 7 bases had no gene match. From germline, CDR1 is MNHNY and CDR2 SVGAGI (reference sequence). The CDR3 sequence is 16 residues long. CDR3 DNA sequence: TGTGCCAGCAGTAACCGACAGGGCCAAACTAATGAAAAACTGTTTTTT. Translating gives CASSNRQGQTNEKLFF.

This chain connects TRBV7-2 to TRBJ2-3, with TRBD2 matching over 9 bases. The CDR3 is 14 amino acids. V trimming: 4 bases; J trimming: 4 bases; junction bases outside the gene matches: 3. The germline gives CDR1 SGHTA, CDR2 FQGNSA. The CDR3 DNA sequence: TGTGCCAGCAGCTGGGGACTAGCACCAGATACGCAGTATTTT. Translating gives CASSWGLAPDTQYF. Based on the CDR3 plus reference TRBV7-2 and TRBJ2-3, the full variable domain is GAGVSQSPSNKVTEKGKDVELRCDPISGHTALYWYRQSLGQGLEFLIYFQGNSAPDKSGLPSDRFSAERTGGSVSTLTIQRTQQEDSAVYLCASSWGLAPDTQYFGPGTRLTVL.

The chain joins TRBV19 to TRBJ2-2, with 15 bases lining up with TRBD2. J was trimmed by 4 bases and V by 6 bases; bases with no gene match: 6. The length of the CDR3 is 17 residues. Per the germline V gene, CDR1 is LNHDA and CDR2 is SQIVND (reference sequence). The CDR3 sequence is CASRRTSGRVGTGELFF. CDR3 nucleotides: TGTGCCAGTAGAAGGACTAGCGGGAGGGTGGGCACCGGGGAGCTGTTTTTT.

V gene TRBV7-9 combines with J gene TRBJ1-1; a weak D match, TRBD1 (6 bases). The germline CDR1 and CDR2 sequences are SEHNR and FQNEAQ (reference sequence). Between the trimmed V and J ends, which lost 6 bases and 1 base, there was a span of 15 bases. CDR3 length: 15 amino acids. In DNA form, the CDR3 reads TGTGCCAGCAGGGATCGGACAGCTAAGAACACTGAAGCTTTCTTT. It is translated as CASRDRTAKNTEAFF.

This clone is categorized as medium-sized (0.01 to 0.1%). This rearrangement joins TRBV5-5 to TRBJ1-1; D is undetermined. This CDR3 has 13 amino acids. Trimming took off 4 bases at V and 0 bases at J, with 7 bases between the two ends. Germline loops: CDR1 SGHKS, CDR2 YYEKEE (reference sequence). In DNA, the CDR3 is TGTGCCAGCAGCACGGACCTGAACACTGAAGCTTTCTTT. Its translation is CASSTDLNTEAFF.